These 2 T cell receptor beta chains were all obtained from the same sample, sequenced in a study of OX40 agonist ivuxolimab in advanced cancers. Sequencing used immunoSEQ multiplex PCR; TCRdb keeps in-frame clones, though not all of them. The top ten hold around 1.6% of the sample, which has 95,000 to 100,000 clones, about four fifths seen once. Sample: CD4+ or CD8+ T cells sorted from blood, taken in a trial of the OX40 agonist ivuxolimab. The receptors originated from an adult with an advanced solid tumor such as melanoma, head and neck, liver or kidney cancer.

CDR3 in DNA: TGTGCCAGCAGTAATTCTCTGTGGGATCAGCCCCAGCATTTT. This translates into CASSNSLWDQPQHF. This chain connects TRBV6-5 to TRBJ1-5; D uncertain. This CDR3 contains 14 residues. Germline V gene lookup returns CDR1 MNHEY and CDR2 SVGAGI. V dropped 5 bases and J dropped 5 bases, with 13 bases sitting between them.

This chain connects TRBV7-2 to TRBJ1-1, with D tentatively TRBD1 (5 bases). Trimming cost V 3 bases and J 3 bases, with 11 bases left between them. Germline V CDR1 and CDR2: SGHTA, FQGNSA. The CDR3 sequence is 14 residues long. CDR3 amino acids: CASSLIVGDTEAFF. The CDR3 nucleotides read TGTGCCAGCAGCTTGATTGTGGGGGACACTGAAGCTTTCTTT.